The 16 T cell receptor beta chains in this list originate from one sample, sequenced in a study of OX40 agonist ivuxolimab in advanced cancers. TCRdb keeps only in-frame clones here, not all; method: immunoSEQ multiplex PCR. The sample has fewer than 90,000 clones, 70% to 90% seen once. The sample consisted of CD4+ or CD8+ T cells sorted from blood, taken in a trial of the OX40 agonist ivuxolimab. Receptors originate from an adult with an advanced solid tumor such as melanoma, head and neck, liver or kidney cancer.

CDR3 in DNA: TGTGCCAGCAGCTTATTGCCCAGCGGGAACACTGAAGCTTTCTTT. It encodes CASSLLPSGNTEAFF. This chain connects TRBV7-2 to TRBJ1-1; D call uncertain. Trimming took 2 bases from V and 1 from J, leaving 11 bases between them. This CDR3 spans 15 amino acids. From germline, CDR1 is SGHTA and CDR2 FQGNSA.

This sequence joins TRBV9 and TRBJ2-7; 11 bases line up with TRBD2. Germline V gives CDR1 SGDLS, CDR2 YYNGEE. CDR3 length: 16 amino acids. V lost 0 bases, J lost 2 bases, and 4 bases stayed unmatched. CDR3 coding DNA: TGTGCCAGCAGCGTAGAACTAGCGGGAGCGACCTACGAGCAGTACTTC. The encoded protein is CASSVELAGATYEQYF.

V and J are TRBV18 and TRBJ2-7; unclear D gene. The CDR3 contains 18 residues. Germline V gives CDR1 KGHSH, CDR2 LQKENI. Trimming took 0 bases from V and 0 from J, leaving 18 bases between them. In nucleotides, the CDR3 is TGTGCCAGCTCACCACCCGGGCTAGGCCCATCAAGCTCCTACGAGCAGTACTTC. This gives the protein CASSPPGLGPSSSYEQYF.

CDR3 sequence (DNA): TGTGCCAGCAGTGAAGGATGGGATAGCAATCAGCCCCAGCATTTT. Protein product: CASSEGWDSNQPQHF. The chain carries TRBV2 and TRBJ1-5, with D unresolved. CDR1 is SNHLY and CDR2 is FYNNEI in the germline V gene. The V end lost 1 base, the J end lost 0 bases, and 7 bases lay between the germline ends. The CDR3 length is 15 residues. Supplemented by reference TRBV2 and TRBJ1-5, the full variable domain reads EPEVTQTPSHQVTQMGQEVILRCVPISNHLYFYWYRQILGQKVEFLVSFYNNEISEKSEIFDDQFSVERPDGSNFTLKIRSTKLEDSAMYFCASSEGWDSNQPQHFGDGTRLSIL.

This rearrangement joins TRBV10-3 to TRBJ2-5; D gene ambiguous. Germline V gene data show CDR1 as ENHRY and CDR2 as SYGVKD. V dropped 7 bases and J dropped 0 bases, with 6 bases sitting between them. The CDR3 loop spans 12 amino acids. CDR3 protein: CAIKGYQETQYF. The CDR3 DNA sequence: TGTGCCATCAAAGGGTACCAAGAGACCCAGTACTTC.

The rearrangement joins TRBV5-4 to TRBJ1-3; D is possibly TRBD1 (5 bases). The CDR3 totals 14 residues. Germline-derived CDR1 and CDR2 are SGHNT and YYREEE (reference sequence). V lost 3 bases to trimming and J lost 4 bases, with 11 bases between them. The CDR3 nucleotides read TGTGCCAGCAGCTCGAATCGGGGGGGAAACACCATATATTTT. Translating it yields CASSSNRGGNTIYF.

The V call is TRBV2, the J call TRBJ2-7; 8 bases are a match to TRBD1. Germline V CDR1 and CDR2: SNHLY, FYNNEI. This CDR3 has 14 residues. The J segment lost 3 bases and the V segment lost 7 bases, leaving 8 bases of the junction unmatched. The CDR3 nucleotides read TGTGCCAGCATTACCGACAGGGGAAGCTACGAGCAGTACTTC. Residues: CASITDRGSYEQYF.

This clone was counted once. CDR3 bases: TGTGCCAGCAGTTTATGGAAGGCAGGGAACAATCAGCCCCAGCATTTT. Residues: CASSLWKAGNNQPQHF. The chain carries TRBV28 and TRBJ1-5; D may be TRBD1 (5 bases). Germline V lookup: CDR1 MDHEN, CDR2 SYDVKM. Between the trimmed V and J ends, which lost 0 bases and 3 bases, there was a span of 12 bases. The CDR3 covers 16 residues. The full variable domain, in which reference TRBV28 and TRBJ1-5 provide the parts outside the CDR3, is DVKVTQSSRYLVKRTGEKVFLECVQDMDHENMFWYRQDPGLGLRLIYFSYDVKMKEKGDIPEGYSVSREKKERFSLILESASTNQTSMYLCASSLWKAGNNQPQHFGDGTRLSIL.

The chain employs TRBV2 and TRBJ1-5; 8 bases align to TRBD1. The CDR3 totals 15 residues. V lost 4 bases to trimming and J lost 3 bases; unmatched junction nucleotides: 5. CDR1 and CDR2 from the germline V gene are SNHLY and FYNNEI. DNA of the CDR3: TGTGCCAGCAGTGGGACAGGGCGAAACAATCAGCCCCAGCATTTT. Translation gives CASSGTGRNNQPQHF.

The V call is TRBV7-8, the J call TRBJ2-1; 14 nucleotides align to TRBD2. The length of the CDR3 is 18 residues. CDR1 is SGHVS, CDR2 FQNEAQ, per germline. V gave up 3 bases and J gave up 3 bases; unmatched junction bases: 7. The chain's CDR3 is CASSLTSGRAYNYNEQFF. CDR3 DNA: TGTGCCAGCAGCTTGACTAGCGGGAGGGCCTATAACTACAATGAGCAGTTCTTC.

V is TRBV7-2 and J is TRBJ2-7, with TRBD2 matching over 9 bases. The CDR3 runs to 15 residues. Trimming took 3 bases from V and 7 from J; bases not matched to a gene: 10. Germline CDR1 and CDR2: SGHTA and FQGNSA. Here the CDR3 DNA reads TGTGCCAGCAGCTTCGTGGGTAGCGGGAGTTATGAGCAGTACTTC. Translated: CASSFVGSGSYEQYF.

The chain has TRBV5-1 and TRBJ2-5, with D perhaps assigned TRBD1 or TRBD2 (6 bases each). This CDR3 comprises 16 residues. V was pared by 4 bases and J by 5 bases, with 21 bases between. Germline values: CDR1 SGHRS, CDR2 YFSETQ. This chain's CDR3 is CASSRGGTTREETQYF. The CDR3 DNA reads TGCGCCAGCAGCCGAGGCGGGACAACTAGGGAGGAGACCCAGTACTTC.

The chain is built from TRBV5-4 and TRBJ2-1; the D gene is possibly TRBD1 (5 bases). This CDR3 is built from 13 residues. Germline V gene sequence: CDR1 SGHNT, CDR2 YYREEE (reference sequence). V lost 0 bases, J lost 5 bases, and 6 bases lay in between. The CDR3 sequence: CASSLGTNNEQFF. The DNA of the CDR3 is TGTGCCAGCAGCTTGGGGACAAACAATGAGCAGTTCTTC. Variable domain in full (rest from reference TRBV5-4 and TRBJ2-1): ETGVTQSPTHLIKTRGQQVTLRCSSQSGHNTVSWYQQALGQGPQFIFQYYREEENGRGNFPPRFSGLQFPNYSSELNVNALELDDSALYLCASSLGTNNEQFFGPGTRLTVL.

V is TRBV7-8 and J is TRBJ2-1; 13 nucleotides agree with TRBD2. The ends lost 5 bases at V and 7 bases at J; junction bases unmatched: 5. Germline values: CDR1 SGHVS, CDR2 FQNEAQ. This CDR3 region has 15 residues. The CDR3 loop reads CASSRGLAGVNEQFF. Written as DNA, the CDR3 is TGTGCCAGCAGCCGAGGACTAGCGGGAGTAAATGAGCAGTTCTTC.

Here the CDR3 DNA reads TGTGCCAGCAGCACGGGTCAGGGGAGAAACTATGGCTACACCTTC. It translates to CASSTGQGRNYGYTF. The chain joins TRBV7-2 to TRBJ1-2, with a weak D call TRBD1 (6 bases). V was trimmed by 5 bases and J by 2 bases, leaving 15 bases between them. CDR1 is SGHTA and CDR2 is FQGNSA in the germline V gene. The length of the CDR3 is 15 residues.

V and J are TRBV6-5 and TRBJ2-2; D remains ambiguous. There are 16 residues in the CDR3. The germline gives CDR1 MNHEY, CDR2 SVGAGI. V was trimmed by 0 bases and J by 2 bases, leaving 10 bases between them. The CDR3 region is CASSYSAGANTGELFF. The CDR3 DNA follows: TGTGCCAGCAGTTACTCGGCAGGTGCCAACACCGGGGAGCTGTTTTTT.